Given below is one T cell receptor (beta chain) in context. What it recognizes is unknown. This entry belongs to a study of beta chain features in type 1 diabetes. Study outcomes and limitations: Junctions at VDJ sites from type 1 diabetes patients had fewer insertions and more deletions.

The authors reverse transcribed all of the isolated RNA, so sequencing captured expressed TCRB transcripts. Here immunoSEQ multiplex PCR was the method, and the copy in TCRdb shows in-frame clones only, minus some. Of under 450,000 clones listed, more than 11% are singletons. Germline V gene sequence: CDR1 ENHRY, CDR2 SYGVKD. V shed 4 bases and J 4 bases; nucleotides not matched to a gene: 4. The CDR3 sequence is 16 residues long. The TCR sequence derives from a man in his thirties or forties in good health. Specimen: naive CD4+ T cells from blood. The rearrangement links TRBV10-3 to TRBJ2-4; TRBD2 aligns across 13 bases. The CDR3 bases are TGTGCCATCAGTGCCGGACTAGCGGGGGTTAAAAACATTCAGTACTTC. Amino acid sequence: CAISAGLAGVKNIQYF.